These T cell receptor beta chains were read from a single sample in a study of T cells in Graves' hyperthyroidism and ophthalmopathy. TCRdb redid the calling of the multiplex PCR reads with MiXCR, one entry per CDR3 protein. Counted here are around 210,000 distinct CDR3 sequences, approximately 16% occurring once; the ten biggest clones make up about 56%. What was sequenced was blood. The receptors were sampled from a woman aged 45-65 years with Graves' hyperthyroidism. CDR3s include the opening cysteine and the closing phenylalanine or tryptophan. D genes are given only for firm matches. A clone size is listed for some rows: how often the clone was seen (once, few, many), or a class if it is expanded.

abundance,d_gene,j_gene,v_gene,CDR3aa,CDR3nt
many,-,TRBJ2-1,TRBV6-1,CASRERAAYNEQFF,TGTGCCAGCAGAGAGAGGGCTGCCTACAATGAGCAGTTCTTC
-,-,TRBJ1-1,TRBV12-5,CASGLVVSMNTEAFF,TGTGCTAGTGGTTTGGTAGTTTCAATGAACACTGAAGCTTTCTTT
-,-,TRBJ2-7,TRBV2,CASTHLTARSYEQYF,TGTGCCAGCACCCACCTGACAGCGCGCTCCTACGAGCAGTACTTC
many,-,TRBJ2-7,TRBV20-1,CSARSGSLTYEQYF,TGCAGTGCTAGATCCGGGAGTCTTACCTACGAGCAGTACTTC
-,-,TRBJ2-5,TRBV6-5,CASSYGPSLYF,TGTGCCAGCAGTTACGGCCCTTCCCTGTACTTC
-,TRBD1,TRBJ1-5,TRBV7-9,CAKGQGAVGRNQLQHF,TGTGCCAAAGGACAGGGGGCAGTAGGTCGGAATCAGCTCCAGCATTTT
-,TRBD1,TRBJ1-6,TRBV6-1,CASSQTDRALHF,TGTGCCAGCAGTCAAACTGACAGGGCCCTCCACTTT
-,-,TRBJ2-7,TRBV4-1,CASSQDGLAFDEQYF,TGCGCCAGCAGCCAAGATGGTCTAGCTTTCGACGAGCAGTACTTC
many,-,TRBJ2-7,TRBV30,CACGSYEQYF,TGTGCCTGTGGGTCCTACGAGCAGTACTTC
many,-,TRBJ2-1,TRBV14,CASSPRAAYNEQFF,TGTGCCAGCAGCCCCCGAGCGGCCTACAATGAGCAGTTCTTC
-,-,TRBJ2-7,TRBV20-1,CSAGVRASSSYEQYF,TGCAGTGCGGGGGTTAGGGCCTCTAGCTCCTACGAGCAGTACTTC
many,-,TRBJ2-1,TRBV3-1,CASSQGNEQFF,TGTGCCAGCAGCCAAGGGAATGAGCAGTTCTTC
many,-,TRBJ2-5,TRBV7-9,CASGFPWETQYF,TGTGCCAGCGGGTTTCCGTGGGAGACCCAGTACTTC
many,TRBD1,TRBJ1-2,TRBV27,CASSLSAGGVYGYTF,TGTGCCAGCAGTTTATCTGCAGGGGGCGTCTATGGCTACACCTTC
many,-,TRBJ2-6,TRBV28,CASSSAGGVGANVLTF,TGTGCCAGCAGTTCCGCCGGGGGCGTTGGGGCCAACGTCCTGACTTTC
few,TRBD1,TRBJ2-1,TRBV27,CASRGAWTGGPREQFF,TGTGCCAGCAGGGGGGCCTGGACAGGGGGCCCCAGGGAGCAGTTCTTC
many,TRBD2,TRBJ2-1,TRBV20-1,CSARALAGAGDEQFF,TGCAGTGCTAGAGCCCTAGCGGGAGCAGGGGATGAGCAGTTCTTC
many,-,TRBJ2-5,TRBV7-2,CASSFPDRTRKETQYF,TGTGCCAGCAGCTTCCCCGACCGGACCAGGAAAGAGACCCAGTACTTC
few,TRBD1,TRBJ2-2,TRBV27,CASQLTGAVGELFF,TGTGCCAGCCAACTGACAGGGGCTGTCGGGGAGCTGTTTTTT
many,-,TRBJ1-1,TRBV7-2,CASSLDRGENTEAFF,TGTGCCAGCAGCTTAGATCGGGGAGAGAACACTGAAGCTTTCTTT
many,-,TRBJ1-5,TRBV5-1,CASSPAFGDQPQHF,TGCGCCAGCAGCCCAGCTTTTGGGGATCAGCCCCAGCATTTT
few,-,TRBJ2-2,TRBV11-3,CASTKGTGTNTGELFF,TGTGCCAGCACCAAAGGGACCGGGACCAACACCGGGGAGCTGTTTTTT
-,-,TRBJ1-5,TRBV28,CASSIPGVGNQPQHF,TGTGCCAGCAGTATACCAGGGGTCGGGAATCAGCCCCAGCATTTT
once,TRBD1,TRBJ1-2,TRBV6-6,CASSYSSRQGHGYTF,TGTGCCAGCAGTTACTCCAGCCGACAGGGGCATGGCTACACCTTC
many,TRBD2,TRBJ2-1,TRBV7-2,CASSAGAGINEQFF,TGTGCCAGCAGCGCGGGAGCCGGGATTAATGAGCAGTTCTTC
-,TRBD1,TRBJ2-1,TRBV19,CASTTGLSRDRPYNEQFF,TGTGCCAGTACAACGGGCCTCAGCCGGGACAGGCCCTACAATGAGCAGTTCTTC
few,-,TRBJ1-3,TRBV30,CAWSLVGFSGNTIYF,TGTGCCTGGAGTCTGGTAGGGTTCTCTGGAAACACCATATATTTT
many,-,TRBJ2-1,TRBV25-1,CASSGDDQYNEQFF,TGTGCCAGCAGTGGGGATGACCAGTACAATGAGCAGTTCTTC
few,-,TRBJ2-7,TRBV7-9,CATGGTSYEQYF,TGTGCCACAGGGGGGACTAGCTACGAGCAGTACTTC
-,TRBD2,TRBJ2-1,TRBV7-3,CASSERAGGPGDEQFF,TGTGCCAGCAGTGAACGAGCGGGAGGGCCCGGGGATGAGCAGTTCTTC
many,TRBD2,TRBJ2-3,TRBV29-1,CSVVASGPSTDTQYF,TGCAGCGTTGTGGCTAGCGGTCCTAGCACAGATACGCAGTATTTT
many,TRBD1,TRBJ1-1,TRBV7-2,CASSYDRGTEAFF,TGTGCCAGCAGCTACGACAGGGGCACTGAAGCTTTCTTT